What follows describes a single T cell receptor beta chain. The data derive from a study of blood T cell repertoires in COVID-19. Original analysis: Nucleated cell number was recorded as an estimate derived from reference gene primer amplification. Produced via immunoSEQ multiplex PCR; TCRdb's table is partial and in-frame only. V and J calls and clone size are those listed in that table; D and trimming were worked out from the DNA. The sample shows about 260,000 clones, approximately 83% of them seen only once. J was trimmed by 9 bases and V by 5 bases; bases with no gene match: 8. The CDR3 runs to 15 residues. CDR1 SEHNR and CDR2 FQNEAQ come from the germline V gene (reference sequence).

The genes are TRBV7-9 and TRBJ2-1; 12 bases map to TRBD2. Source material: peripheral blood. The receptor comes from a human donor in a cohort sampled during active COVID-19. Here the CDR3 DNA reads TGTGCCAGCAGCCCTGGACTAGCGGGAAAAGGTGAGCAGTTCTTC. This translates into CASSPGLAGKGEQFF. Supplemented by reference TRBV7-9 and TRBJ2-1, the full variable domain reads DTGVSQNPRHKITKRGQNVTFRCDPISEHNRLYWYRQTLGQGPEFLTYFQNEAQLEKSRLLSDRFSAERPKGSFSTLEIQRTEQGDSAMYLCASSPGLAGKGEQFFGPGTRLTVL.